This is a list of T cell receptor beta chains from one sample in a study of cytomegalovirus exposure and HLA in healthy donors. The protocol was immunoSEQ multiplex PCR, while the TCRdb copy is restricted to in-frame clones and leaves out a portion. The data contain approximately 180,000 clones, roughly 80% of them singletons. The sequenced sample was PBMCs. All receptors derive from a woman under 30 in good health and CMV-seronegative. CDR3s include the opening cysteine and the closing phenylalanine or tryptophan. Fields, in order: CDR3 length, clone size, V gene, D gene, J gene, CDR3 protein, CDR3 DNA. The D gene is left open where the match is weak. Clone size is not always given. Where it is, it says once, few, many or a class for expanded clones.

>17|NA|TRBV5-4|TRBD2|TRBJ2-1
CATDSGRGWASYNEQFF
TGTGCCACCGACAGCGGGAGGGGGTGGGCGTCCTACAATGAGCAGTTCTTC
>17|NA|TRBV5-1|TRBD1|TRBJ2-3
CASSFILTGQGGDTQYF
TGCGCCAGCAGCTTTATCCTTACTGGACAGGGGGGAGATACGCAGTATTTT
>16|NA|TRBV11-2|TRBD2|TRBJ2-1
CASSVLSGSSYNEQFF
TGTGCCAGCAGCGTCCTTAGCGGGAGCTCCTACAATGAGCAGTTCTTC
>15|NA|TRBV4-3|TRBD2|TRBJ2-5
CASSQDPGLAGPQYF
TGCGCCAGCAGCCAAGATCCGGGACTAGCGGGGCCCCAGTACTTC
>11|NA|TRBV29-1|NA|TRBJ2-7
CSVGAGYEQYF
TGCAGCGTTGGTGCGGGTTACGAGCAGTACTTC
>14|NA|TRBV6-6|TRBD1|TRBJ1-2
CASRGDRTNYGYTF
TGTGCCAGCAGAGGGGACAGGACTAACTATGGCTACACCTTC
>16|NA|TRBV28|NA|TRBJ1-2
CASRLTQGGGLAGYTF
TGTGCCAGCAGGCTGACCCAGGGAGGGGGTTTAGCCGGCTACACCTTC
>15|NA|TRBV29-1|NA|TRBJ2-2
CSVVGGSRATGELFF
TGCAGCGTTGTTGGAGGGAGCAGGGCCACCGGGGAGCTGTTTTTT
>13|once|TRBV19|NA|TRBJ1-2
CASSIGQIYGYTF
TGTGCCAGTAGTATAGGACAGATCTATGGCTACACCTTC
>17|NA|TRBV5-1|TRBD2|TRBJ2-7
CASSWETSGRGIYEQYF
TGCGCCAGCAGCTGGGAAACTAGCGGGAGGGGCATTTACGAGCAGTACTTC
>18|NA|TRBV30|TRBD1|TRBJ1-1
CAWSVRDRDSFWVTEAFF
TGTGCCTGGAGTGTACGGGACAGGGACTCGTTCTGGGTCACTGAAGCTTTCTTT
>15|NA|TRBV7-2|TRBD2|TRBJ2-7
CASSFGLAVTYEQYF
TGTGCCAGCAGCTTCGGACTAGCGGTCACCTACGAGCAGTACTTC
>13|NA|TRBV19|NA|TRBJ1-1
CASSTGVWTEAFF
TGTGCCAGTAGTACGGGGGTATGGACTGAAGCTTTCTTT
>15|NA|TRBV19|NA|TRBJ1-2
CASSPPGGAWDGYTF
TGTGCCAGTAGCCCCCCGGGGGGCGCTTGGGATGGCTACACCTTC
>17|NA|TRBV7-9|NA|TRBJ1-1
CASSLEGVWGRNTEAFF
TGTGCCAGCAGCTTAGAGGGAGTTTGGGGTCGGAACACTGAAGCTTTCTTT
>16|NA|TRBV7-9|NA|TRBJ2-7
CASSQTQGQDSYEQYF
TGTGCCAGCAGCCAAACCCAGGGCCAGGATTCCTACGAGCAGTACTTC
>14|NA|TRBV7-9|TRBD1|TRBJ2-1
CSSSLGGQSNEQFF
TGTTCCAGCAGCTTAGGGGGACAGTCCAATGAGCAGTTCTTC
>13|NA|TRBV19|NA|TRBJ2-3
CATSGLPSDTQYF
TGTGCCACCTCGGGACTCCCCTCGGATACGCAGTATTTT
>15|NA|TRBV18|NA|TRBJ1-1
CASSLFERGWTEAFF
TGTGCCAGCTCACTGTTCGAACGGGGGTGGACTGAAGCTTTCTTT
>14|NA|TRBV19|TRBD2|TRBJ2-1
CASSASGPYNEQFF
TGTGCCAGTAGTGCTAGCGGGCCTTACAATGAGCAGTTCTTC
>16|NA|TRBV5-6|NA|TRBJ1-1
CASSLVAKGADTEAFF
TGTGCCAGCAGCTTGGTAGCCAAAGGGGCGGACACTGAAGCTTTCTTT
>14|NA|TRBV30|TRBD1|TRBJ1-1
CAWSVRGGDTEAFF
TGTGCCTGGAGTGTACGAGGGGGCGACACTGAAGCTTTCTTT
>15|NA|TRBV6-4|TRBD1|TRBJ1-5
CASSAGGKSNQPQHF
TGTGCCAGCAGTGCAGGGGGCAAGAGCAATCAGCCCCAGCATTTT
>15|once|TRBV11-3|TRBD2|TRBJ2-7
CASSWAAGVTYEQYF
TGTGCCAGCAGCTGGGCGGCGGGAGTAACCTACGAGCAGTACTTC
>17|NA|TRBV5-6|NA|TRBJ2-1
CASSLVDRGSSYNEQFF
TGTGCCAGCAGCTTGGTGGATCGGGGGAGCTCCTACAATGAGCAGTTCTTC
>14|NA|TRBV27|TRBD2|TRBJ2-7
CASSAGTSESEQYF
TGTGCCAGCAGTGCCGGGACTAGCGAGTCCGAGCAGTACTTC
>15|few|TRBV7-9|NA|TRBJ1-1
CASTLGGTGNTEAFF
TGTGCCAGCACATTGGGTGGGACTGGGAACACTGAAGCTTTCTTT
>15|NA|TRBV27|NA|TRBJ2-7
CASSLGWESRHEQYF
TGTGCCAGCAGTTTAGGATGGGAGTCCAGGCACGAGCAGTACTTC
>15|NA|TRBV4-2|NA|TRBJ2-3
CASSQDERSTDTQYF
TGTGCCAGCAGCCAAGACGAGAGGAGCACAGATACGCAGTATTTT
>13|NA|TRBV18|TRBD1|TRBJ2-7
CASSAGQGYEQYF
TGTGCCAGCTCAGCGGGACAGGGCTACGAGCAGTACTTC
>11|NA|TRBV19|NA|TRBJ2-3
CASRRDHTQYF
TGTGCCAGTAGACGGGATCATACGCAGTATTTT
>16|NA|TRBV19|NA|TRBJ2-2
CASSILTTLNTGELFF
TGTGCCAGTAGTATCCTGACTACCCTGAACACCGGGGAGCTGTTTTTT
>16|NA|TRBV28|TRBD1|TRBJ2-7
CASSLTGTGTSYEQYF
TGTGCCAGCAGTTTAACCGGGACAGGGACATCCTACGAGCAGTACTTC
>15|few|TRBV2|TRBD1|TRBJ1-1
CASSEAQGVNTEAFF
TGTGCCAGCAGTGAAGCACAGGGGGTGAACACTGAAGCTTTCTTT
>15|NA|TRBV11-2|TRBD2|TRBJ2-7
CASSLETGGDYEQYF
TGTGCCAGCAGCTTAGAGACGGGAGGGGACTACGAGCAGTACTTC
>17|NA|TRBV4-3|NA|TRBJ2-3
CASSQEKGWGDTDTQYF
TGCGCCAGCAGCCAAGAAAAGGGGTGGGGGGACACAGATACGCAGTATTTT
>15|NA|TRBV7-2|NA|TRBJ2-2
CASSRFPLDAGELFF
TGTGCCAGCAGCCGATTCCCCCTAGACGCCGGGGAGCTGTTTTTT
>15|NA|TRBV5-4|NA|TRBJ2-2
CASSLSLASTGELFF
TGTGCCAGCAGCTTGTCACTAGCCAGCACCGGGGAGCTGTTTTTT
>16|NA|TRBV11-2|TRBD2|TRBJ2-1
CASVPGLAGGRNEQFF
TGTGCCAGCGTTCCGGGACTAGCGGGCGGCCGAAATGAGCAGTTCTTC
>14|NA|TRBV7-9|TRBD1|TRBJ1-4
CASSSGQGNEKLFF
TGTGCCAGCAGCTCGGGACAGGGTAATGAAAAACTGTTTTTT
>11|NA|TRBV19|NA|TRBJ2-1
CASKTANEQFF
TGTGCCAGTAAGACTGCCAATGAGCAGTTCTTC
>22|NA|TRBV21-1|NA|TRBJ2-1
CASSNRETGLAGQRKTYNEQFF
TGTGCCAGCAGCAACCGAGAAACGGGACTAGCGGGACAGAGGAAGACCTACAATGAGCAGTTCTTC
>14|NA|TRBV27|NA|TRBJ2-3
CASSLSLSTDTQYF
TGTGCCAGCAGTTTATCCTTAAGCACAGATACGCAGTATTTT
>17|few|TRBV10-3|TRBD2|TRBJ2-5
CATRSSSSGSSGETQYF
TGTGCCACTCGGTCATCATCTAGCGGGAGCTCCGGGGAGACCCAGTACTTC
>15|NA|TRBV7-2|TRBD2|TRBJ2-1
CASSLSGSSYNEQFF
TGTGCCAGCAGCCTCAGCGGGAGCTCCTACAATGAGCAGTTCTTC
>18|once|TRBV10-1|NA|TRBJ2-1
CASSESTGFSSSYNEQFF
TGCGCCAGCAGTGAGTCGACAGGCTTTTCAAGCTCCTACAATGAGCAGTTCTTC